This T cell receptor beta chain was sequenced for a study of shared clonotypes between healthy human individuals. General study points: The expectation was that sequencing depth would affect clonotype sharing among donors. Estimated richness was generally greater in naive than memory subsets.

Trimming cost V 1 base and J 6 bases; bases outside gene matches: 14. Germline CDR1 is WNHNN and CDR2 is SYGVQD (reference sequence). This CDR3 spans 18 amino acids. This clone has just one count. Its target is unknown. Genomic DNA (from each subset) was split evenly across several immunoSEQ plates. The table came from immunoSEQ multiplex PCR; TCRdb's copy has only in-frame clones and leaves some out. Of about 100,000 clones in the sample, 68% were seen once. Specimen: memory CD8+ T cells sorted from blood. Sample subset: CD45RO+ cells pooled with CCR7-negative TemRA cells. The TCR was taken from a man aged 25 to 45 in good health. The chain is built from TRBV10-1 and TRBJ2-1, with 8 bases that match TRBD1. CDR3 residues: CASSEFLYSDRDPNEQFF. The CDR3, as DNA: TGCGCCAGCAGTGAGTTTCTTTATTCGGACAGGGACCCCAATGAGCAGTTCTTC.